A single sample is the source of the 5 T cell receptor beta chains below, sequenced in a study of T cell responses to AZD1222 COVID-19 vaccine. Assay: immunoSEQ multiplex PCR; the TCRdb copy retains only in-frame clones and omits some. The table records about 130,000 clones, more than 90% of them present only once. Sequencing was performed on peripheral blood, taken 28 days after the second AZD1222 dose. The receptors come from an adult who received the AZD1222 COVID-19 vaccine.

V is TRBV9 and J is TRBJ2-1; no definite D call. This CDR3 has 14 amino acids. CDR1 and CDR2 from the germline V gene are SGDLS and YYNGEE. V was shortened by 2 bases and J by 5 bases, with 11 bases between the two germline ends. The CDR3 DNA follows: TGTGCCAGCAGCGTCCCAGCTAGGAACAATGAGCAGTTCTTC. Translating gives CASSVPARNNEQFF.

The gene calls are TRBV2 and TRBJ2-3; 12 bases map to TRBD2. V shed 4 bases and J 3 bases; nucleotides not matched to a gene: 5. The CDR3 covers 16 residues. CDR1 is SNHLY and CDR2 is FYNNEI in the germline V gene. This CDR3 reads CASSVRLAGVTDTQYF. The DNA for the CDR3 is TGTGCCAGCAGTGTTCGACTAGCGGGGGTTACAGATACGCAGTATTTT.

This clone is a singleton in its sample. CDR3 protein: CASSQLGTSGDHSYEQYF. CDR3 in DNA: TGTGCCAGCAGCCAATTAGGGACTAGCGGGGACCACTCCTACGAGCAGTACTTC. The rearrangement joins TRBV14 to TRBJ2-7, with TRBD2 matching over 13 bases. The CDR3 consists of 18 residues. V trimming: 2 bases; J trimming: 0 bases; junction bases outside the gene matches: 7. CDR1 and CDR2 from the germline V gene are SGHDN and FVKESK.

The chain has TRBV5-1 and TRBJ2-7; 7 positions match TRBD2. The J segment lost 0 bases and the V segment lost 5 bases, leaving 8 bases of the junction unmatched. CDR3 length: 15 residues. Germline V gene sequence: CDR1 SGHRS, CDR2 YFSETQ. CDR3 nucleotides: TGCGCCAGCAGAGCGGGACCCATTAACTCCTACGAGCAGTACTTC. Residues: CASRAGPINSYEQYF.

The rearrangement links TRBV3-1 (or the pseudogene TRBV3-2) to TRBJ1-4, with D maybe TRBD1 (5 bases). Germline CDR1 and CDR2: LGHDT and YNNKEL (reference sequence). Deletions cut 4 bases from V and 7 bases from J, with 19 bases between. This CDR3 region has 16 residues. CDR3 DNA: TGTGCCAGCAGCCCTGATCTGGGGCGCAACTCTGAAAAACTGTTTTTT. As protein: CASSPDLGRNSEKLFF.